A single sample is the source of the 27 T cell receptor beta chains below, sequenced in a study of blood T cells in healthy people across ages. Primed by a sample-barcoded 5' primer and a J-beta primer mix, a second PCR proceeded for roughly 6 to 12 cycles. Each CDR3 protein gets one entry after TCRdb re-called the 5' RACE reads with MiXCR. This sample has some 1.8 million distinct CDR3 sequences, with about two fifths found just once. Sequenced sample: blood. These receptors were taken from a human donor in good health.

CDR3: CSASDDRFRNTEAFF. The CDR3 coding sequence is TGCAGTGCTAGCGATGACAGATTTAGGAACACTGAAGCTTTCTTT. The chain has TRBV20-1 and TRBJ1-1; D might be TRBD1 (5 bases). There are 15 residues in the CDR3. The V and J ends lost 3 bases and 1 base respectively, with 15 bases between them. Germline CDR1 DFQATT, CDR2 SNEGSKA (reference sequence).

The chain combines TRBV9 with TRBJ1-3, with unresolved D. This CDR3 region has 13 residues. CDR1 is SGDLS, CDR2 YYNGEE, per germline. The V end was cut by 7 bases, the J end by 2 bases, with 10 bases between. The CDR3 loop reads CASEAVAGNTIYF. The CDR3 DNA sequence: TGTGCCAGCGAAGCGGTAGCTGGAAACACCATATATTTT.

J is TRBJ2-2 and V is TRBV11-1; 8 positions match TRBD1. V was clipped by 5 bases and J by 5 bases; unmatched bases: 16. The CDR3 consists of 18 residues. The V gene's germline CDR1 is SGHAT and CDR2 FQDESV (reference sequence). CDR3 in DNA: TGTGCCAGCAGCCCAAACCCGACGACAGGGGCCGGGACCGGGGAGCTGTTTTTT. Its protein product is CASSPNPTTGAGTGELFF.

This clonotype has just a few counts. The V gene is TRBV29-1, the J gene TRBJ1-5, with D unresolved. The CDR3 covers 11 residues. V lost 7 bases to trimming and J lost 5 bases, with 9 bases between them. Germline CDR1 reads SQVTM; CDR2 reads ANQGSEA. This chain's CDR3 is CSAGTDQPQHF. The CDR3, as DNA: TGCAGCGCCGGAACGGATCAGCCCCAGCATTTT.

V is TRBV12-3 or TRBV12-4 and J is TRBJ1-2; possible D gene TRBD1, 6 bases. The V end was cut by 2 bases, the J end by 2 bases, with 15 bases between. This CDR3 contains 16 residues. CDR3 in DNA: TGTGCCAGCAGTTTATCTAGGGGGTCTGGCAACTATGGCTACACCTTC. It encodes CASSLSRGSGNYGYTF.

The chain couples TRBV20-1 to TRBJ2-3; tentatively, D is TRBD1 (6 bases). The V gene's germline CDR1 is DFQATT and CDR2 SNEGSKA (reference sequence). The V and J ends lost 6 bases and 1 base respectively, with 14 bases between them. The CDR3 has 14 residues. CDR3 nucleotides: TGCAGTGCCACCCGGACAGTCGGCACAGATACGCAGTATTTT. Amino acid sequence: CSATRTVGTDTQYF.

The chain recombines TRBV27 with TRBJ2-5; 7 bases fit TRBD1. The CDR3 runs 13 residues. The germline CDR1 and CDR2 sequences are MNHEY and SMNVEV (reference sequence). With V trimmed by 6 bases and J by 5 bases, 6 bases remained unmatched. The CDR3 coding sequence is TGTGCCAGCAGGAACAGGGGCCCGGAGACCCAGTACTTC. It encodes CASRNRGPETQYF.

The chain links TRBV10-3 to TRBJ2-1, with D perhaps being TRBD1 or TRBD2 (5 bases each). This CDR3 has 15 residues. Trimming removed 5 bases from V and 3 bases from J, with 14 bases in between. Germline lookup yields CDR1 ENHRY and CDR2 SYGVKD. The CDR3 DNA follows: TGTGCCATCAGTAAGCTCAGGGACGGCTACAATGAGCAGTTCTTC. Amino acid sequence: CAISKLRDGYNEQFF.

The chain combines TRBV6-2 or TRBV6-3 with TRBJ1-1; D unclear. Germline assignment: CDR1 MNHEY and CDR2 SVGEGT. The V and J ends lost 1 base and 7 bases respectively, with 10 bases between them. This CDR3 contains 13 residues. This CDR3 is CASSYFFGDEAFF. The CDR3 coding sequence is TGTGCCAGCAGTTACTTTTTCGGTGATGAAGCTTTCTTT.

This clonotype has just one count. The chain combines TRBV11-2 with TRBJ1-6, with D possibly TRBD1 on 5 matching bases. The CDR3 totals 17 residues. The germline V gene encodes CDR1 SGHAT and CDR2 FQNNGV. V lost 4 bases and J 10 bases, leaving 23 bases between the germline ends. CDR3 nucleotide sequence: TGTGCCAGCAGCTCAGATAACGGAGGAGGGGATCGATCACCCCTCCACTTT. Amino acid sequence: CASSSDNGGGDRSPLHF.

This clonotype was seen repeatedly, ten times or more. This chain joins TRBV9 and TRBJ2-1; D ambiguous. V lost 0 bases and J 10 bases, leaving 8 bases between the germline ends. The germline V gene encodes CDR1 SGDLS and CDR2 YYNGEE. This CDR3 comprises 12 residues. CDR3: CASSVGLGEQFF. The CDR3 nucleotides are TGTGCCAGCAGCGTAGGTCTCGGGGAGCAGTTCTTC.

This clonotype was seen a handful of times. This sequence joins TRBV7-3 and TRBJ2-5; TRBD2 is a possible D gene (6 bases). V lost 2 bases to trimming and J lost 4 bases, with 11 bases between them. The CDR3 runs to 14 residues. From germline, CDR1 is SGHTA and CDR2 FQGTGA. Written as DNA, the CDR3 is TGTGCCAGCAGCTTAGGGGAGGCGGGAGAGACCCAGTACTTC. Translating it yields CASSLGEAGETQYF.

This clonotype was counted once. V gene TRBV7-9 combines with J gene TRBJ2-4, with D possibly being TRBD1 (6 bases). CDR3 length: 14 amino acids. Between the trimmed V and J ends, which lost 1 base and 8 bases, there was a span of 12 bases. Germline loops: CDR1 SEHNR, CDR2 FQNEAQ (reference sequence). This chain's CDR3 is CASSLGQAADIQYF. CDR3 DNA sequence: TGTGCCAGCAGCTTAGGACAGGCCGCGGACATTCAGTACTTC.

For this clonotype: This may be a read error, as it is one base from a much larger clone. The rearrangement joins TRBV29-1 to TRBJ2-5, with 7 bases aligning to TRBD1. The DNA end favors TRBJ2-7, so the J call may be wrong. The CDR3 contains 12 residues. Looked up from germline, CDR1 is SQVTM and CDR2 is ANQGSEA. CDR3 DNA sequence: TGCAGCGTTAGGGGACAGTCCCACGAGCAGTACTTC. Its translation: CSVRGQSHEQYF.

This sequence joins TRBV27 and TRBJ1-2; D uncertain. Germline V lookup: CDR1 MNHEY, CDR2 SMNVEV (reference sequence). V was cut by 4 bases and J by 2 bases, with 11 bases left in between. This CDR3 has 14 residues. CDR3 amino acids: CASSSPLRNYGYTF. The CDR3 DNA reads as TGTGCCAGCAGTTCCCCACTGCGGAACTATGGCTACACCTTC.

This clonotype was counted once. This sequence joins TRBV7-9 and TRBJ2-1, with D perhaps assigned TRBD1 or TRBD2 (5 bases each). V lost 5 bases, J lost 7 bases, and 15 bases lay in between. Per germline, CDR1 SEHNR and CDR2 FQNEAQ (reference sequence). The CDR3 sequence is 14 residues long. The CDR3 nucleotides are TGTGCCAGCAGCGCCGGGACCAACCAAAATGAGCAGTTCTTC. Translated: CASSAGTNQNEQFF.

The chain combines TRBV27 with TRBJ2-3; D not resolved. The CDR3 has 17 amino acids. In germline, CDR1 is MNHEY, CDR2 SMNVEV (reference sequence). The V end lost 5 bases, the J end lost 5 bases, and 23 bases lay between the germline ends. Here the CDR3 reads CASSPALPGPLQDTQYF. In DNA form, the CDR3 reads TGTGCCAGCAGTCCCGCTCTCCCGGGTCCTCTACAAGATACGCAGTATTTT.

V gene TRBV28 combines with J gene TRBJ2-7; maybe TRBD2 (5 bases). The germline V gene encodes CDR1 MDHEN and CDR2 SYDVKM. This CDR3 spans 14 amino acids. Trimming removed 6 bases at V and 1 base at J, with 13 bases between. CDR3: CASSGRGPSYEQYF. The CDR3 bases are TGTGCCAGCAGCGGTCGGGGTCCATCCTACGAGCAGTACTTC.

This rearrangement joins TRBV7-2 to TRBJ1-6; D may be TRBD1 (6 bases). This CDR3 is 16 amino acids long. CDR1 is SGHTA and CDR2 is FQGNSA in the germline V gene. Trimming left V 0 bases short and J 7 bases short, with 13 bases between. CDR3 sequence: CASSLAPAGVNSPLHF. For the CDR3, the DNA is TGTGCCAGCAGCTTAGCGCCGGCAGGGGTGAATTCACCCCTCCACTTT.

The rearrangement links TRBV12-3 or TRBV12-4 to TRBJ1-2, with D unclear. Trimming left V 6 bases short and J 0 bases short, with 14 bases between. This CDR3 has 15 residues. As DNA, the CDR3 is TGTGCCAGCAGCCTACTTTTGGATGCTAACTATGGCTACACCTTC. This translates into CASSLLLDANYGYTF.

This clonotype was found a few times. In DNA form, the CDR3 reads TGCAGCGTTACCACAGGGGTTAGCTATGGCTACACCTTC. Translation: CSVTTGVSYGYTF. The gene calls are TRBV29-1 and TRBJ1-2; 7 bases align to TRBD1. The CDR3 extends over 13 amino acids. The germline V gene has CDR1 SQVTM and CDR2 ANQGSEA. Trimming cost V 5 bases and J 4 bases; bases outside gene matches: 7.

This clonotype was seen a handful of times. The CDR3 nucleotides are TGTGCCAGCTATACTAGCGGCGCGTGGGGCTACACCTTC. This encodes CASYTSGAWGYTF. The chain uses TRBV28 and TRBJ1-2, with D unclear. The germline gives CDR1 MDHEN, CDR2 SYDVKM. The CDR3 covers 13 residues. V was pared by 8 bases and J by 8 bases, with 18 bases between.

J is TRBJ1-2 and V is TRBV20-1; 7 bases are a match to TRBD1. CDR3 size: 14 residues. J gave up 1 base and V 3 bases, and 5 bases lay outside the gene matches. Germline CDR1 reads DFQATT; CDR2 reads SNEGSKA (reference sequence). This chain's CDR3 is CSASRDSYNYGYTF. CDR3 DNA sequence: TGCAGTGCTAGCAGGGACAGCTATAACTATGGCTACACCTTC.

This clonotype is a singleton in its sample. Compared with germline, one end of the junction differs, possibly owing to a read error. The gene calls are TRBV6-5 and TRBJ2-4; TRBD1 aligns across 7 bases. The length of the CDR3 is 13 residues. CDR1 MNHEY and CDR2 SVGAGI come from the germline V gene. The DNA of the CDR3 is TGTGCCAGCAGTGGGGACAGAAACGGTAGACTGGACTTC. This codes for CASSGDRNGRLDF.

The chain uses TRBV28 and TRBJ2-7; D is perhaps TRBD2 (6 bases). Germline-derived CDR1 and CDR2 are MDHEN and SYDVKM. The CDR3 loop spans 15 amino acids. V lost 8 bases to trimming and J lost 2 bases, with 19 bases between them. CDR3 amino acids: CASRGKRARAYEQYF. The CDR3 DNA sequence: TGTGCCAGCCGGGGGAAGAGGGCTCGGGCCTACGAGCAGTACTTC.

The chain recombines TRBV5-1 with TRBJ2-7, with D possibly being TRBD1 (6 bases). The CDR3 has 14 residues. The V end was cut by 4 bases, the J end by 4 bases, with 15 bases between. Germline-derived CDR1 and CDR2 are SGHRS and YFSETQ. CDR3 sequence (DNA): TGCGCCAGCAGCCCAGGGGCAGGGCGGTACGAGCAGTACTTC. Translation gives CASSPGAGRYEQYF.

The J gene is TRBJ2-2, the V gene TRBV5-1; no reliable D call. Germline CDR1 reads SGHRS; CDR2 reads YFSETQ. The CDR3 runs to 12 residues. The V and J ends lost 4 bases and 10 bases respectively, with 11 bases between them. Here the CDR3 reads CASSDQNLELFF. Here the CDR3 DNA reads TGCGCCAGCAGCGACCAGAATTTGGAGCTGTTTTTT.